These 11 T cell receptor beta chains came from one sample sequenced in a study of OX40 agonist ivuxolimab in advanced cancers. Data came from immunoSEQ multiplex PCR; TCRdb stores just in-frame clones and leaves some out. The table lists fewer than 55,000 clones, around 80% of them singletons. The sequences come from CD4+ or CD8+ T cells sorted from blood, collected in a trial of the OX40 agonist ivuxolimab. These receptors were taken from an adult with an advanced solid tumor such as melanoma, head and neck, liver or kidney cancer.

V usage is TRBV5-1 and J usage is TRBJ1-2, with 7 bases identical to TRBD1. Looked up from germline, CDR1 is SGHRS and CDR2 is YFSETQ. This CDR3 has 13 residues. V lost 0 bases to trimming and J lost 4 bases; unmatched junction nucleotides: 0. CDR3 protein: CASSLAGGYGYTF. The DNA for the CDR3 is TGCGCCAGCAGCTTGGCAGGGGGCTATGGCTACACCTTC.

The chain recombines TRBV7-2 with TRBJ2-3, with 7 nucleotides matching TRBD1. Germline trimming cut 3 bases from V and 3 bases from J; bases unmatched to any gene: 3. The CDR3 is 14 amino acids. From germline, CDR1 is SGHTA and CDR2 FQGNSA. The CDR3 region is CASSFDRVTDTQYF. The CDR3 bases are TGTGCCAGCAGCTTCGACAGGGTAACAGATACGCAGTATTTT.

The chain employs TRBV5-1 and TRBJ2-5; 7 bases are a match to TRBD1. The germline V gene has CDR1 SGHRS and CDR2 YFSETQ. Trimming at V came to 3 bases and at J to 4 bases, leaving 6 bases not matched to a gene. This CDR3 spans 14 amino acids. As DNA, the CDR3 is TGCGCCAGCAGCTCCTACAGGGGCGGAGAGACCCAGTACTTC. Its protein is CASSSYRGGETQYF. Combining the CDR3 with reference TRBV5-1 and TRBJ2-5 gives the whole variable domain KAGVTQTPRYLIKTRGQQVTLSCSPISGHRSVSWYQQTPGQGLQFLFEYFSETQRNKGNFPGRFSGRQFSNSRSEMNVSTLELGDSALYLCASSSYRGGETQYFGPGTRLLVL.

The chain is built from TRBV28 and TRBJ2-3; no clear D gene. Germline CDR1 reads MDHEN; CDR2 reads SYDVKM. The V end was cut by 2 bases, the J end by 6 bases, with 12 bases between. This CDR3 is 14 amino acids long. The DNA of the CDR3 is TGTGCCAGCAGTTTAAATTGGGTTCGGGATACGCAGTATTTT. This gives the protein CASSLNWVRDTQYF.

V gene TRBV5-1 combines with J gene TRBJ2-3; D is undetermined. This CDR3 spans 16 amino acids. V lost 4 bases, J lost 2 bases, and 17 bases lay in between. From germline, CDR1 is SGHRS and CDR2 YFSETQ. This CDR3 is CASSVIGLFSTDTQYF. The DNA of the CDR3 is TGCGCCAGCAGCGTCATCGGCCTCTTCTCCACAGATACGCAGTATTTT. The entire variable domain, with the rest obtained from reference TRBV5-1 and TRBJ2-3, is as follows: KAGVTQTPRYLIKTRGQQVTLSCSPISGHRSVSWYQQTPGQGLQFLFEYFSETQRNKGNFPGRFSGRQFSNSRSEMNVSTLELGDSALYLCASSVIGLFSTDTQYFGPGTRLTVL.

The chain has TRBV30 and TRBJ2-1; D perhaps matches TRBD2 (6 bases). CDR1 and CDR2 from the germline V gene are GTSNPN and SVGIG (reference sequence). V shed 1 base and J shed 6 bases, with 7 bases lying between them. The CDR3 runs to 12 residues. CDR3 sequence (DNA): TGTGCCTGGAGTGGGGGAGGCAATGAGCAGTTCTTC. This gives the protein CAWSGGGNEQFF.

The V and J genes are TRBV6-4 and TRBJ2-1, with D possibly matching TRBD2 (6 bases). CDR1 and CDR2 (germline): MRHNA, SNTAGT. The CDR3 is 13 amino acids. V lost 5 bases to trimming and J lost 7 bases, with 12 bases between them. Here the CDR3 reads CASSRDWGNEQFF. DNA for the CDR3: TGTGCCAGCAGTCGGGACTGGGGGAATGAGCAGTTCTTC.

The V call is TRBV6-4, the J call TRBJ1-1; TRBD1 is a possible D gene (5 bases). Germline CDR1 reads MRHNA; CDR2 reads SNTAGT. Trimming took 0 bases from V and 3 from J, leaving 8 bases between them. CDR3 length: 14 amino acids. The CDR3 reads CASSDSLGDTEAFF. In DNA, the CDR3 is TGTGCCAGCAGTGACTCCTTAGGGGACACTGAAGCTTTCTTT.

This clone occurred a few times. The chain is built from TRBV9 and TRBJ2-2; no clear D gene. The CDR3 extends over 15 amino acids. Per germline, CDR1 SGDLS and CDR2 YYNGEE. The V and J ends lost 0 bases and 5 bases respectively, with 11 bases between them. The CDR3 DNA reads as TGTGCCAGCAGCGTAGGTGCGATCCGGACCGGGGAGCTGTTTTTT. This gives the protein CASSVGAIRTGELFF.

This chain joins TRBV7-9 and TRBJ1-2; TRBD1 matches at 10 bases. Germline CDR1 SEHNR, CDR2 FQNEAQ (reference sequence). The J segment lost 4 bases and the V segment lost 5 bases, leaving 4 bases of the junction unmatched. The CDR3 is made up of 14 amino acids. The chain's CDR3 is CASSTRDRGYGYTF. The DNA for the CDR3 is TGTGCCAGCAGCACCCGGGACAGGGGCTATGGCTACACCTTC.

The chain is built from TRBV20-1 and TRBJ2-7; TRBD2 aligns across 7 bases. The CDR3 consists of 11 residues. Germline V CDR1 and CDR2: DFQATT, SNEGSKA (reference sequence). Unmatched junction bases numbered 8, after V lost 8 bases and J lost 7 bases. CDR3 sequence reads: CSTMSGDEQYV. The CDR3 DNA reads TGCAGTACCATGAGCGGGGATGAGCAGTACGTC.